The 31 T cell receptor beta chains presented below share a single source sample, sequenced in a study of T cell changes during pregnancy in multiple sclerosis. Clones were read by immunoSEQ multiplex PCR, and TCRdb kept only the in-frame ones, dropping some. The profile shows about 60,000 clones, 96% of them singletons. Sample: CD8+ T cells from peripheral blood mononuclear cells, taken after pregnancy. All receptors derive from a female donor with multiple sclerosis, enrolled in a pregnancy study.

The rearrangement joins TRBV27 to TRBJ1-4; D gene unclear. CDR3 length equals 16 residues. V was clipped by 1 base and J by 0 bases, with 9 bases between them. Per the germline V gene, CDR1 is MNHEY and CDR2 is SMNVEV (reference sequence). The CDR3 sequence: CASSLYPGSTNEKLFF. The CDR3 coding sequence is TGTGCCAGCAGTTTATATCCAGGTTCAACTAATGAAAAACTGTTTTTT.

The chain has TRBV19 and TRBJ2-7; D may be TRBD1 (6 bases). The CDR3 extends over 12 amino acids. V was clipped by 4 bases and J by 5 bases, with 9 bases between them. Germline-derived CDR1 and CDR2 are LNHDA and SQIVND (reference sequence). Written as DNA, the CDR3 is TGTGCCAGTAGTACAGGGGCAAACGAGCAGTACTTC. It codes for CASSTGANEQYF. Combining the CDR3 with reference TRBV19 and TRBJ2-7 gives the whole variable domain DGGITQSPKYLFRKEGQNVTLSCEQNLNHDAMYWYRQDPGQGLRLIYYSQIVNDFQKGDIAEGYSVSREKKESFPLTVTSAQKNPTAFYLCASSTGANEQYFGPGTRLTVT.

Details on this clone: One end of the junction is discordant with germline, which a read error may explain. The CDR3 loop is CASSSRGPPGELFF. CDR3 nucleotide sequence: TGTGCTAGCAGCTCCAGGGGTCCCCCCGGGGAGCTGTTTTTT. The J gene is TRBJ2-2, the V gene TRBV7-7, with TRBD1 as a possible D gene (6 bases). CDR1 and CDR2 (germline): SSHAT, FNYEAQ (reference sequence). The CDR3 spans 14 residues.

J is TRBJ2-2 and V is TRBV7-2, with D perhaps TRBD2 (5 bases). Trimming cost V 10 bases and J 5 bases, with 11 bases left between them. The length of the CDR3 is 12 residues. CDR1 is SGHTA and CDR2 is FQGNSA in the germline V gene. The CDR3 nucleotides are TGTGCCATCCGGACTCAAACCGGGGAGCTGTTTTTT. Translation: CAIRTQTGELFF.

The V and J genes are TRBV7-9 and TRBJ1-2; D is unresolved. The CDR3 loop spans 13 amino acids. Germline-derived CDR1 and CDR2 are SEHNR and FQNEAQ (reference sequence). Trimming stripped 1 base from V and 5 bases from J, with 8 bases between. For the CDR3, the DNA is TGTGCCAGCAGCTTAGGCACGGTATATGGCTACACCTTC. Amino acids: CASSLGTVYGYTF.

V and J are TRBV19 and TRBJ1-2, with D unresolved. The V and J ends lost 5 bases and 4 bases respectively, with 8 bases between them. The CDR3 is made up of 12 amino acids. Germline lookup yields CDR1 LNHDA and CDR2 SQIVND (reference sequence). CDR3 DNA sequence: TGTGCCAGTAGTTTCAACAGCTATGGCTACACCTTC. Translation: CASSFNSYGYTF. Full variable domain (missing parts from reference TRBV19 and TRBJ1-2): DGGITQSPKYLFRKEGQNVTLSCEQNLNHDAMYWYRQDPGQGLRLIYYSQIVNDFQKGDIAEGYSVSREKKESFPLTVTSAQKNPTAFYLCASSFNSYGYTFGSGTRLTVV.

The count of this clone is one. The V call is TRBV9, the J call TRBJ2-2; D uncertain. CDR1 is SGDLS and CDR2 is YYNGEE in the germline V gene. The V and J ends lost 4 bases and 6 bases respectively, with 7 bases between them. The CDR3 contains 12 residues. CDR3 sequence: CASSQNAGELFF. The CDR3 region has the DNA TGTGCCAGCAGCCAAAATGCCGGGGAGCTGTTTTTT.

The V call is TRBV28, the J call TRBJ2-1, with 14 nucleotides matching TRBD2. The V segment lost 5 bases and the J segment 9 bases; nucleotides outside the gene matches: 6. The CDR3 sequence is 15 residues long. CDR1 MDHEN and CDR2 SYDVKM come from the germline V gene. CDR3 bases: TGTGCCAGCAGTACCGGGACTAGCGGGAGAACTGAGCAGTTCTTC. Its translation is CASSTGTSGRTEQFF.

This chain connects TRBV15 to TRBJ2-4; 10 bases align to TRBD1. With 6 bases clipped from V and 6 bases from J, the junction kept 5 bases outside the gene matches. This CDR3 is built from 14 residues. Germline lookup yields CDR1 LNHNV and CDR2 YYDKDF (reference sequence). The CDR3 DNA is TGTGCCACCAGGCAAAGGACAGGGGGAAACATTCAGTACTTC. As protein: CATRQRTGGNIQYF.

About this clone itself: The sample contains more than one DNA sequence encoding this CDR3. The V and J genes are TRBV27 and TRBJ2-7; D unresolved. V gave up 5 bases and J gave up 0 bases, with 11 bases separating them. The germline V gene has CDR1 MNHEY and CDR2 SMNVEV (reference sequence). The CDR3 covers 14 residues. In nucleotides, the CDR3 is TGTGCCAGCAGTCTCGGCCCGGGCTCCTACGAGCAGTACTTC. Translated, it gives CASSLGPGSYEQYF.

This clone was picked up one time. V is TRBV5-4 and J is TRBJ2-7; D possibly corresponds to TRBD2 (5 bases). The CDR3 covers 13 residues. V shed 0 bases and J shed 3 bases, with 7 bases lying between them. Germline CDR1 is SGHNT and CDR2 is YYREEE (reference sequence). The CDR3 bases are TGTGCCAGCAGCTTGGCGGCGGGCTACGAGCAGTACTTC. Amino acids: CASSLAAGYEQYF.

This rearrangement joins TRBV28 to TRBJ1-1, with a weak D call TRBD1 (5 bases). Per the germline V gene, CDR1 is MDHEN and CDR2 is SYDVKM. The V and J ends lost 5 bases and 0 bases respectively, with 10 bases between them. This CDR3 contains 14 residues. In nucleotides, the CDR3 is TGTGCCAGCAGTGGGGGGGACCTGAACACTGAAGCTTTCTTT. Translated, it gives CASSGGDLNTEAFF.

This clone was picked up one time. This chain links TRBV29-1 with TRBJ2-1; 14 positions match TRBD2. The CDR3 covers 16 residues. The V segment lost 5 bases and the J segment 4 bases; nucleotides outside the gene matches: 7. CDR1 and CDR2 from the germline V gene are SQVTM and ANQGSEA. CDR3 protein: CSVSGTSGSLYNEQFF. The CDR3 DNA reads as TGCAGCGTTTCCGGGACTAGCGGGAGCCTGTACAATGAGCAGTTCTTC.

V gene TRBV4-2 combines with J gene TRBJ1-1; D is perhaps TRBD1 (6 bases). The V gene lost 4 bases and the J gene lost 0 bases, with 6 bases spanning the gap. Germline assignment: CDR1 LGHNA and CDR2 YNFKEQ. The CDR3 runs 13 residues. The CDR3 coding sequence is TGTGCCAGCAGCCGGACAGTGAACACTGAAGCTTTCTTT. Protein product: CASSRTVNTEAFF.

In its sample, this clone was seen once. The chain joins TRBV27 to TRBJ2-7; 8 bases match TRBD1. The CDR3 runs to 16 residues. Per germline, CDR1 MNHEY and CDR2 SMNVEV (reference sequence). Trimming took 8 bases from V and 5 from J; bases not matched to a gene: 17. DNA of the CDR3: TGTGCCAGCTCAGCCCGAAGACAGGGGCTAAACCACGAGCAGTACTTC. This gives the protein CASSARRQGLNHEQYF.

This clone was seen once. The chain combines TRBV7-9 with TRBJ2-1; 8 positions match TRBD2. CDR3 length: 16 residues. The germline V gene encodes CDR1 SEHNR and CDR2 FQNEAQ (reference sequence). After removal of 7 bases from V and 4 bases from J, the junction contained 12 bases not matched to a gene. DNA of the CDR3: TGTGCCAGCACCGATACAGCGGGAGAATCTTACAATGAGCAGTTCTTC. It yields the protein CASTDTAGESYNEQFF. The variable domain in full, with the rest retrieved from reference TRBV7-9 and TRBJ2-1, is DTGVSQNPRHKITKRGQNVTFRCDPISEHNRLYWYRQTLGQGPEFLTYFQNEAQLEKSRLLSDRFSAERPKGSFSTLEIQRTEQGDSAMYLCASTDTAGESYNEQFFGPGTRLTVL.

The V and J genes are TRBV29-1 and TRBJ2-5; the match to TRBD2 covers 8 bases. CDR1 SQVTM and CDR2 ANQGSEA come from the germline V gene. The CDR3 is 20 residues long. Trimming took 3 bases from V and 1 from J; bases not matched to a gene: 22. The CDR3: CSVEAEGGRPHGVSQETQYF. The CDR3 nucleotides are TGCAGCGTTGAGGCTGAGGGCGGGAGGCCTCATGGGGTGTCCCAAGAGACCCAGTACTTC.

The rearrangement joins TRBV5-1 to TRBJ2-7, with D perhaps TRBD1 (6 bases). Germline assignment: CDR1 SGHRS and CDR2 YFSETQ. The ends were cut back, 7 bases at V and 3 bases at J, with 17 bases in the middle. The CDR3 extends over 14 amino acids. The chain's CDR3 is CASARQDRNYEQYF. The DNA for the CDR3 is TGCGCCAGCGCCCGCCAGGACAGAAACTACGAGCAGTACTTC.

This clone came up once. The chain joins TRBV7-9 to TRBJ2-7; D remains unclear. V was cut by 5 bases and J by 1 base, with 9 bases left in between. The CDR3 contains 13 residues. Germline-derived CDR1 and CDR2 are SEHNR and FQNEAQ (reference sequence). The CDR3, as DNA: TGTGCCAGCAGCCACACAGAGTCCTACGAGCAGTACTTC. Encoded protein: CASSHTESYEQYF.

V gene TRBV27 combines with J gene TRBJ2-1; 8 bases line up with TRBD1. The CDR3 runs 12 residues. After removal of 5 bases from V and 9 bases from J, the junction contained 3 bases not matched to a gene. Germline V gene lookup returns CDR1 MNHEY and CDR2 SMNVEV (reference sequence). The CDR3 DNA reads as TGTGCCAGCAGTCACGGGACAGGTGAGCAGTTCTTC. It codes for CASSHGTGEQFF.

The chain uses TRBV4-1 and TRBJ2-2, with TRBD2 identical over 12 bases. This CDR3 contains 14 residues. Germline CDR1 and CDR2: MGHRA and YSYEKL. V shed 4 bases and J 7 bases; nucleotides not matched to a gene: 1. CDR3 amino acids: CASSRTSGNGELFF. Here the CDR3 DNA reads TGCGCCAGCAGCCGGACTAGCGGGAACGGGGAGCTGTTTTTT.

The V and J genes are TRBV5-8 and TRBJ1-2; D unclear. This CDR3 is built from 14 residues. In germline, CDR1 is SGHTS, CDR2 YDEGEE. Trimming took 3 bases from V and 2 from J, leaving 11 bases between them. CDR3 loop: CASSSEGQNYGYTF. As DNA, the CDR3 is TGTGCCAGCAGCTCCGAGGGCCAGAACTATGGCTACACCTTC.

V usage is TRBV28 and J usage is TRBJ2-4; a weak D match, TRBD2 (6 bases). The ends were cut back, 4 bases at V and 5 bases at J, with 15 bases in the middle. Per germline, CDR1 MDHEN and CDR2 SYDVKM. This CDR3 region has 15 residues. CDR3: CASSSSGLTQNIQYF. The CDR3 DNA is TGTGCCAGCAGTTCCTCGGGACTTACCCAAAACATTCAGTACTTC.

V usage is TRBV2 and J usage is TRBJ2-6; no definite D call. V lost 10 bases and J lost 0, with 7 bases in between. CDR3 length equals 13 residues. Germline assignment: CDR1 SNHLY and CDR2 FYNNEI. The CDR3 DNA reads as TGTGCCACCCTAATCTCTGGGGCCAACGTCCTGACTTTC. This translates into CATLISGANVLTF.

V is TRBV7-6 and J is TRBJ2-5; 7 bases agree with TRBD2. V lost 0 bases and J lost 5; bases outside the gene matches: 3. This CDR3 contains 14 residues. Germline values: CDR1 SGHVS, CDR2 FNYEAQ. The CDR3 reads CASSLAGGGETQYF. The DNA for the CDR3 is TGTGCCAGCAGCTTAGCGGGGGGAGGGGAGACCCAGTACTTC. The full variable domain, rest sourced from reference TRBV7-6 and TRBJ2-5, is GAGVSQSPRYKVTKRGQDVALRCDPISGHVSLYWYRQALGQGPEFLTYFNYEAQQDKSGLPNDRFSAERPEGSISTLTIQRTEQRDSAMYRCASSLAGGGETQYFGPGTRLLVL.

The chain recombines TRBV28 with TRBJ1-5; D remains unclear. Trimming left V 6 bases short and J 6 bases short, with 12 bases between. The CDR3 runs 13 residues. Germline V gene data show CDR1 as MDHEN and CDR2 as SYDVKM. The CDR3, as DNA: TGTGCCAGCAGCCCCTACTCAGGTCAGCCCCAGCATTTT. It translates to CASSPYSGQPQHF.

V and J are TRBV28 and TRBJ1-4; D ambiguous. This CDR3 is built from 15 residues. Trimming cost V 0 bases and J 2 bases, with 7 bases left between them. Germline assignment: CDR1 MDHEN and CDR2 SYDVKM. This CDR3 reads CASSLWGSTNEKLFF. CDR3 in DNA: TGTGCCAGCAGTTTATGGGGCAGCACTAATGAAAAACTGTTTTTT.

V gene TRBV5-6 combines with J gene TRBJ2-2, with D unclear. V lost 2 bases to trimming and J lost 0 bases, with 17 bases between them. Germline V gene sequence: CDR1 SGHDT, CDR2 YYEEEE. The CDR3 is 18 residues long. The CDR3 bases are TGTGCCAGCAGCTTAGTCAGAAGTAGGCAGGCGAACACCGGGGAGCTGTTTTTT. This sequence encodes CASSLVRSRQANTGELFF.

The V call is TRBV28, the J call TRBJ1-5, with 9 bases matching TRBD1. This CDR3 has 14 residues. Germline V gives CDR1 MDHEN, CDR2 SYDVKM. V was clipped by 6 bases and J by 9 bases; unmatched bases: 9. The CDR3 nucleotides read TGTGCCAGCAGCAGGGGACAGGGAGTGGGGCCCCAGCATTTT. It is translated as CASSRGQGVGPQHF.

This clone was picked up one time. CDR3 amino acids: CASSLMGAGTAYEQYF. The CDR3 DNA follows: TGCGCCAGCAGCCTAATGGGGGCCGGGACAGCCTACGAGCAGTACTTC. This chain joins TRBV4-1 and TRBJ2-7; 7 bases align to TRBD1. This CDR3 spans 16 amino acids. CDR1 is MGHRA and CDR2 is YSYEKL in the germline V gene. After removal of 4 bases from V and 2 bases from J, the junction contained 11 bases not matched to a gene.

The CDR3, as DNA: TGTGCCAGCAGCTTGGCCGGAGGGATGATAGGCTACACCTTC. It yields the protein CASSLAGGMIGYTF. The chain carries TRBV5-4 and TRBJ1-2; D gene unclear. The CDR3 consists of 14 residues. V gave up 0 bases and J gave up 8 bases, with 14 bases separating them. Per germline, CDR1 SGHNT and CDR2 YYREEE (reference sequence).